This T cell receptor (beta chain) was retrieved from a study of T cells in Graves' hyperthyroidism and ophthalmopathy. Trimming cost V 5 bases and J 0 bases, with 11 bases left between them. Germline CDR1 SGHAT, CDR2 FQNNGV. CDR3 length: 15 residues. Clinical Activity Scores of at least 3, NOSPECS grades of at least 4 and durations under 3 months characterized ophthalmopathy patients. Patients showing uncontrolled infection, other autoimmune disease, pregnancy or lactation were ineligible. Amplification of TCR beta CDR3 regions used RNA as the template. TCR CDR3 regions were first amplified by RT-PCR with HTBI primers. MiXCR was run by TCRdb on the multiplex PCR reads, yielding one entry per CDR3 protein. The sample contains a few hundred thousand distinct CDR3 sequences, about 16% of which appear only once. This clonotype was found many times.

Source material: blood. The chain joins TRBV11-2 to TRBJ2-4; possible D gene TRBD1, 6 bases. This TCR came from a middle-aged woman with Graves' ophthalmopathy. CDR3 sequence: CASSNIQGAKNIQYF. The CDR3 DNA is TGTGCCAGCAGCAACATACAGGGAGCCAAAAACATTCAGTACTTC.